What follows are 27 T cell receptor beta chains derived from one specimen sequenced in a study of shared clonotypes between healthy human individuals. Method: immunoSEQ multiplex PCR; TCRdb's copy keeps in-frame clones and lacks some. The repertoire holds around 1,900,000 clones, with just under 95% as singletons. Only CD45RO-negative cells positively selected for CCR7 counted as naive CD8 cells, so terminally differentiated effector memory CD45RA+ cells were excluded. Sequencing used naive CD8+ T cells from PBMCs. The source of these receptors is a man aged 18 to 30 in good health. Some clones in this sample may be carry-over from other donors' samples.

The V and J genes are TRBV4-2 and TRBJ2-3, with D unclear. Trimming cost V 0 bases and J 3 bases, with 13 bases left between them. CDR3 size: 16 residues. Germline loops: CDR1 LGHNA, CDR2 YNFKEQ. In DNA, the CDR3 is TGTGCCAGCAGCCAAGAAGAGCGAGCCCTGACAGATACGCAGTATTTT. Encoded protein: CASSQEERALTDTQYF.

The chain couples TRBV7-9 to TRBJ2-7, with D unresolved. The CDR3 extends over 15 amino acids. V was trimmed by 0 bases and J by 1 base, leaving 10 bases between them. Germline CDR1 SEHNR, CDR2 FQNEAQ (reference sequence). The CDR3 DNA is TGTGCCAGCAGCTTAGCCCGGACCGAATCCTACGAGCAGTACTTC. Residues: CASSLARTESYEQYF.

The rearrangement uses TRBV15 and TRBJ2-1, with 9 bases fitting TRBD1. Looked up from germline, CDR1 is LNHNV and CDR2 is YYDKDF (reference sequence). V trimming: 5 bases; J trimming: 8 bases; junction bases outside the gene matches: 7. The CDR3 spans 14 residues. CDR3 DNA sequence: TGTGCCACCAGCCCCCGGGACAGGGCCGATGAGCAGTTCTTC. It encodes CATSPRDRADEQFF.

CDR3 residues: CASGLSSRTEAFF. For the CDR3, the DNA is TGTGCTAGTGGTTTGTCTTCTCGTACTGAAGCTTTCTTT. The chain employs TRBV12-5 and TRBJ1-1; the D is unclear. V lost 2 bases and J lost 5, with 9 bases in between. The germline gives CDR1 LGHNT, CDR2 FRNRAP. This CDR3 region has 13 residues.

This sequence joins TRBV2 and TRBJ2-1; 8 positions match TRBD2. Looked up from germline, CDR1 is SNHLY and CDR2 is FYNNEI. There are 15 residues in the CDR3. With 6 bases clipped from V and 6 bases from J, the junction kept 10 bases outside the gene matches. CDR3 protein: CASSRGRTSSNEQFF. The CDR3 nucleotides read TGTGCCAGCAGCCGAGGGCGGACTAGCAGCAATGAGCAGTTCTTC. The variable domain in full, completed from reference TRBV2 and TRBJ2-1, reads EPEVTQTPSHQVTQMGQEVILRCVPISNHLYFYWYRQILGQKVEFLVSFYNNEISEKSEIFDDQFSVERPDGSNFTLKIRSTKLEDSAMYFCASSRGRTSSNEQFFGPGTRLTVL.

For this clone: The sample carries other DNA sequences with the same CDR3. V gene TRBV4-1 combines with J gene TRBJ2-1; D is perhaps TRBD2 (6 bases). The germline gives CDR1 MGHRA, CDR2 YSYEKL. V was cut by 1 base and J by 7 bases, with 8 bases left in between. The CDR3 is 13 amino acids. The CDR3 loop reads CASSQGRGNEQFF. CDR3 bases: TGCGCCAGCAGCCAAGGGAGGGGAAATGAGCAGTTCTTC.

This rearrangement joins TRBV5-1 to TRBJ2-7; 8 positions agree with TRBD2. Germline CDR1 and CDR2: SGHRS and YFSETQ. The V and J ends lost 2 bases and 0 bases, in that order; junction bases with no gene match: 4. The CDR3 totals 15 residues. The CDR3 region has the DNA TGCGCCAGCAGCTTCCCAGCGGGGGACTCCTACGAGCAGTACTTC. This sequence encodes CASSFPAGDSYEQYF.

Remarks on this clone: Distinct nucleotide sequences in the sample also encode this CDR3. The chain recombines TRBV11-2 with TRBJ2-3; D call uncertain. This CDR3 has 12 residues. The germline CDR1 and CDR2 sequences are SGHAT and FQNNGV. Trimming cost V 5 bases and J 2 bases, with 5 bases left between them. The DNA of the CDR3 is TGTGCCAGCAGCCCTTACACAGATACGCAGTATTTT. This gives the protein CASSPYTDTQYF.

V gene TRBV28 combines with J gene TRBJ2-7; D is undetermined. The CDR3 is 14 amino acids. Germline values: CDR1 MDHEN, CDR2 SYDVKM. Trimming shortened V by 6 bases and J by 5 bases, and 17 bases separated the two germline ends. CDR3 nucleotide sequence: TGTGCCAGCAGGGACCACGCGAGAGAGGACGAGCAGTACTTC. Translation gives CASRDHAREDEQYF.

This chain connects TRBV10-3 to TRBJ2-1; D tentatively reads TRBD1 or TRBD2 (5 bases each). Trimming stripped 0 bases from V and 8 bases from J, with 20 bases between. The CDR3 contains 17 residues. Germline loops: CDR1 ENHRY, CDR2 SYGVKD. The CDR3 sequence: CAISESFGTGGGDEQFF. DNA for the CDR3: TGTGCCATCAGTGAGTCATTTGGCACAGGAGGTGGGGATGAGCAGTTCTTC.

The chain couples TRBV10-2 to TRBJ1-1; D is ambiguous. The V and J ends lost 3 bases and 1 base respectively, with 6 bases between them. The CDR3 contains 13 residues. Germline-derived CDR1 and CDR2 are WSHSY and SAAADI. The chain's CDR3 is CASSDSGNTEAFF. The CDR3, as DNA: TGCGCCAGCAGTGATTCGGGGAACACTGAAGCTTTCTTT.

Notes on this clone: Additional DNA sequences in this sample encode the identical CDR3. This chain links TRBV6-5 with TRBJ1-2; the D is unclear. This CDR3 has 14 residues. Trimming shortened V by 0 bases and J by 4 bases, and 9 bases separated the two germline ends. Per germline, CDR1 MNHEY and CDR2 SVGAGI. The CDR3 sequence is CASSYSEGTYGYTF. The CDR3 region has the DNA TGTGCCAGCAGTTACTCCGAGGGTACCTATGGCTACACCTTC.

The V gene is TRBV6-5, the J gene TRBJ2-7; maybe TRBD2 (6 bases). CDR1 is MNHEY and CDR2 is SVGAGI in the germline V gene. This CDR3 has 14 residues. Deletions cut 4 bases from V and 3 bases from J, with 13 bases between. CDR3 protein: CASSSSTEGYEQYF. The CDR3 nucleotides are TGTGCCAGCAGTTCCTCGACGGAGGGCTACGAGCAGTACTTC.

V usage is TRBV2 and J usage is TRBJ1-2, with 7 bases matching TRBD1. Trimming at V came to 3 bases and at J to 4 bases, leaving 8 bases not matched to a gene. The length of the CDR3 is 15 residues. Per germline, CDR1 SNHLY and CDR2 FYNNEI. The CDR3 nucleotides read TGTGCCAGCAGTGACCAGACAGGGCCTGCCTATGGCTACACCTTC. This sequence encodes CASSDQTGPAYGYTF.

This chain connects TRBV13 to TRBJ2-3; TRBD1 matches 7 bases. The CDR3 contains 15 residues. Unmatched junction bases numbered 5, after V lost 5 bases and J lost 0 bases. The V gene's germline CDR1 is PRHDT and CDR2 FYEKMQ (reference sequence). CDR3 DNA sequence: TGTGCCAGCAGCACCCGACAGGGCAGCACAGATACGCAGTATTTT. Its translation is CASSTRQGSTDTQYF.

The V gene is TRBV10-1, the J gene TRBJ1-5; D possibly corresponds to TRBD1 (6 bases). The CDR3 is 22 residues long. Germline V gene sequence: CDR1 WNHNN, CDR2 SYGVQD (reference sequence). V lost 5 bases to trimming and J lost 7 bases, with 39 bases between them. The chain's CDR3 is CASSKLGGYSTCPPSDDQPQHF. CDR3 coding DNA: TGCGCCAGCAGTAAGCTGGGGGGCTATTCTACGTGCCCCCCATCTGACGACCAGCCCCAGCATTTT.

The chain employs TRBV30 and TRBJ2-7, with TRBD2 matching over 9 bases. This CDR3 spans 12 amino acids. CDR1 GTSNPN and CDR2 SVGIG come from the germline V gene (reference sequence). Trimming removed 8 bases from V and 3 bases from J; junction bases left unmatched: 5. The CDR3 region has the DNA TGTGCCATTGGAGCGGGAGGCTACGAGCAGTACTTC. The encoded protein is CAIGAGGYEQYF.

The chain uses TRBV13 and TRBJ2-2; D is unclear. The germline gives CDR1 PRHDT, CDR2 FYEKMQ (reference sequence). V was shortened by 3 bases and J by 4 bases, with 15 bases between the two germline ends. This CDR3 is built from 16 residues. CDR3 DNA: TGTGCCAGCAGCTTTCGAGACACGGTCGGCACCGGGGAGCTGTTTTTT. Translation: CASSFRDTVGTGELFF.

V usage is TRBV4-3 and J usage is TRBJ2-3; 11 nucleotides align to TRBD1. Trimming removed 5 bases from V and 6 bases from J; junction bases left unmatched: 7. The CDR3 extends over 15 amino acids. Germline CDR1 is LGHNA and CDR2 is YSLEER. This chain's CDR3 is CASSRGTGGLDTQYF. The CDR3 DNA reads TGCGCCAGCAGCAGAGGGACAGGGGGGTTGGATACGCAGTATTTT.

The rearrangement uses TRBV28 and TRBJ2-7; 7 positions match TRBD1. After removal of 4 bases from V and 4 bases from J, the junction contained 4 bases not matched to a gene. CDR3 length: 13 residues. Germline CDR1 is MDHEN and CDR2 is SYDVKM. The CDR3 region has the DNA TGTGCCAGCAGTTGGACAGGAGTTTACGAGCAGTACTTC. It specifies CASSWTGVYEQYF.

This clone was observed a handful of times. The chain recombines TRBV6-1 with TRBJ1-2; no definite D call. V shed 3 bases and J shed 4 bases, with 6 bases lying between them. CDR1 and CDR2 from the germline V gene are MNHNS and SASEGT. This CDR3 has 12 residues. CDR3 amino acids: CASSDSIYGYTF. CDR3 coding DNA: TGTGCCAGCAGTGACAGCATCTATGGCTACACCTTC.

The chain has TRBV4-3 and TRBJ2-7; 7 positions agree with TRBD2. The length of the CDR3 is 18 residues. CDR1 LGHNA and CDR2 YSLEER come from the germline V gene. After removal of 3 bases from V and 3 bases from J, the junction contained 17 bases not matched to a gene. CDR3 DNA: TGCGCCAGCAGCCAGGAGCTGGGGGGTCTAGCGGCCGGCTACGAGCAGTACTTC. Amino acid sequence: CASSQELGGLAAGYEQYF.

This sequence joins TRBV7-9 and TRBJ1-1; D ambiguous. The germline V gene has CDR1 SEHNR and CDR2 FQNEAQ (reference sequence). The CDR3 consists of 15 residues. The V end was cut by 2 bases, the J end by 0 bases, with 10 bases between. The CDR3: CASSLLDGLNTEAFF. The DNA for the CDR3 is TGTGCCAGCAGCTTATTGGACGGTTTGAACACTGAAGCTTTCTTT.

CDR3 residues: CASSLGAGADEDYGYTF. In DNA form, the CDR3 reads TGTGCCAGCAGCTTAGGGGCAGGGGCTGATGAGGACTATGGCTACACCTTC. This chain joins TRBV7-9 and TRBJ1-2; a possible D gene is TRBD1 (6 bases). Germline CDR1 is SEHNR and CDR2 is FQNEAQ (reference sequence). The CDR3 spans 17 residues. Trimming took off 1 base at V and 3 bases at J, with 18 bases between the two ends.

The rearrangement joins TRBV7-9 to TRBJ1-1; D may be TRBD1 (5 bases). Between the trimmed V and J ends, which lost 5 bases and 7 bases, there was a span of 8 bases. From germline, CDR1 is SEHNR and CDR2 FQNEAQ (reference sequence). The CDR3 runs to 11 residues. The CDR3 DNA sequence: TGTGCCAGCAGCCTAGGACATGAAGCTTTCTTT. Protein product: CASSLGHEAFF.

The chain couples TRBV2 to TRBJ2-4; possibly TRBD2 for D (5 bases). CDR1 is SNHLY and CDR2 is FYNNEI in the germline V gene. The CDR3 spans 15 residues. V lost 3 bases and J lost 2, with 11 bases in between. CDR3 DNA sequence: TGTGCCAGCAGTGAGTACAGCGGAACCAAAAACATTCAGTACTTC. Its translation is CASSEYSGTKNIQYF.

This clone occurred once. The rearrangement links TRBV29-1 to TRBJ2-3, with 7 bases lining up with TRBD2. Losses at the gene ends were 7 bases for V and 3 bases for J; bases not matched to a gene: 7. Germline CDR1 reads SQVTM; CDR2 reads ANQGSEA. This CDR3 region has 13 residues. The CDR3 DNA follows: TGCAGCGGGACCGGGACTATTACAGATACGCAGTATTTT. It encodes CSGTGTITDTQYF.